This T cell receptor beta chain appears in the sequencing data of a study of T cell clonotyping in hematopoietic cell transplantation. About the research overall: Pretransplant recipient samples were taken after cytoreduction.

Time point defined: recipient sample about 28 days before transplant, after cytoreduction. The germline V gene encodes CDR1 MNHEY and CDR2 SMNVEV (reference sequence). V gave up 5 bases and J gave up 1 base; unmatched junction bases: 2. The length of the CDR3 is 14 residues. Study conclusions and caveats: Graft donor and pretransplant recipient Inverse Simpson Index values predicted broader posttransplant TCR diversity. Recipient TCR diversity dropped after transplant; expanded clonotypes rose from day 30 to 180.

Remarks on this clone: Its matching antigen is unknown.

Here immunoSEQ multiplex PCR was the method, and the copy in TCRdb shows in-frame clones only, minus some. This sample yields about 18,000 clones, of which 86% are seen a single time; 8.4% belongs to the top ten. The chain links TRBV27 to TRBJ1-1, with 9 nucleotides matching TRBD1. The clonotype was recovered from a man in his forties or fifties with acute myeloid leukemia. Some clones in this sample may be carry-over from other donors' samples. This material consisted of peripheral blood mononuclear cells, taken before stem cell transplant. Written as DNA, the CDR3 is TGTGCCAGCAGTCCGACAGGGGGGAACACTGAAGCTTTCTTT. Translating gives CASSPTGGNTEAFF.